One and the same sample provided the 22 T cell receptor beta chains below, sequenced in a study of chemoradiotherapy in HPV16-positive cancers. Only in-frame clones appear in the TCRdb table, and some are missing; sequencing was by immunoSEQ multiplex PCR. This sample has 8,000 or so clones, with 70% to 85% found just once. This specimen was collected from a patient who underwent chemoradiotherapy. The source is a human donor with HPV-associated anogenital cancer.

The chain has TRBV7-8 and TRBJ2-1; 7 nucleotides line up with TRBD2. CDR1 and CDR2 from the germline V gene are SGHVS and FQNEAQ. The CDR3 is 16 amino acids. The V and J ends lost 2 bases and 3 bases, in that order; junction bases with no gene match: 7. DNA for the CDR3: TGTGCCAGCAGCTTAAGGCTAGCGGCGATCTACAATGAGCAGTTCTTC. Amino acids: CASSLRLAAIYNEQFF.

In its sample, this clone was seen once. The V gene is TRBV4-3, the J gene TRBJ2-7; D unclear. V was shortened by 0 bases and J by 3 bases, with 6 bases between the two germline ends. Looked up from germline, CDR1 is LGHNA and CDR2 is YSLEER. The CDR3 is 13 amino acids. For the CDR3, the DNA is TGCGCCAGCAGCCAAGATCTAGGCTACGAGCAGTACTTC. Translating gives CASSQDLGYEQYF.

The V gene is TRBV25-1, the J gene TRBJ2-1; no clear D. Germline CDR1 is MGHDK and CDR2 is SYGVNS. The germline V and J ends were trimmed by 8 bases and 8 bases, with 19 bases remaining between them. The CDR3 length is 14 residues. The chain's CDR3 is CASESQMMEYEQFF. CDR3 nucleotides: TGTGCCAGCGAGTCACAAATGATGGAATATGAGCAGTTCTTC.

The rearrangement joins TRBV11-2 to TRBJ2-2; D may be TRBD2 (5 bases). CDR3 length equals 13 residues. Trimming removed 5 bases at V and 1 base at J, with 5 bases between. Germline CDR1 reads SGHAT; CDR2 reads FQNNGV. CDR3 nucleotides: TGTGCCAGCAGCGAGGGGAACACCGGGGAGCTGTTTTTT. This gives the protein CASSEGNTGELFF.

The chain is built from TRBV7-2 and TRBJ2-3; TRBD2 is a possible D gene (5 bases). V was clipped by 3 bases and J by 1 base, with 11 bases between them. CDR1 SGHTA and CDR2 FQGNSA come from the germline V gene. The length of the CDR3 is 15 residues. CDR3 coding DNA: TGTGCCAGCAGCTTTAAGGCGGGCGGCACAGATACGCAGTATTTT. Protein sequence: CASSFKAGGTDTQYF.

This clone was picked up a small number of times. The V gene is TRBV2, the J gene TRBJ2-7; D is perhaps TRBD2 (6 bases). Trimming cost V 6 bases and J 0 bases, with 15 bases left between them. CDR1 and CDR2 from the germline V gene are SNHLY and FYNNEI. The CDR3 extends over 15 amino acids. DNA of the CDR3: TGTGCCAGCAGGTTACATACGACTAGCTCCTACGAGCAGTACTTC. Translating gives CASRLHTTSSYEQYF.

This clone was seen a few times. This sequence joins TRBV2 and TRBJ1-2, with D possibly being TRBD1 (5 bases). V lost 1 base and J 0 bases, leaving 9 bases between the germline ends. CDR1 is SNHLY and CDR2 is FYNNEI in the germline V gene. This CDR3 comprises 15 residues. The CDR3 is CASSEVQGTNYGYTF. As DNA, the CDR3 is TGTGCCAGCAGTGAAGTCCAGGGAACTAACTATGGCTACACCTTC.

The J gene is TRBJ2-7, the V gene TRBV10-3, with D perhaps TRBD2 (6 bases). This CDR3 comprises 13 residues. The ends were cut back, 3 bases at V and 2 bases at J, with 8 bases in the middle. Germline CDR1 is ENHRY and CDR2 is SYGVKD. CDR3 sequence (DNA): TGTGCCATCAGTGATGGCGGGGCCTACGAGCAGTACTTC. This codes for CAISDGGAYEQYF.

In its sample, this clone was seen once. The chain has TRBV5-1 and TRBJ2-3, with 15 bases lining up with TRBD2. This CDR3 has 14 amino acids. With 3 bases clipped from V and 14 bases from J, the junction kept 7 bases outside the gene matches. Germline loops: CDR1 SGHRS, CDR2 YFSETQ. The CDR3 spells CASSYRTSGGAGYF. The DNA of the CDR3 is TGCGCCAGCAGCTACCGGACTAGCGGGGGGGCGGGGTATTTT.

This chain links TRBV7-9 with TRBJ1-1, with D possibly being TRBD1 (5 bases). This CDR3 has 14 amino acids. Trimming stripped 5 bases from V and 1 base from J, with 11 bases between. From germline, CDR1 is SEHNR and CDR2 FQNEAQ (reference sequence). The CDR3 coding sequence is TGTGCCAGCAGCCGTACGACAGAGAACACTGAAGCTTTCTTT. Residues: CASSRTTENTEAFF.

The chain combines TRBV4-2 with TRBJ2-1, with 13 nucleotides matching TRBD2. The CDR3 loop spans 19 amino acids. The germline CDR1 and CDR2 sequences are LGHNA and YNFKEQ. Trimming took 0 bases from V and 5 from J; bases not matched to a gene: 10. In DNA, the CDR3 is TGTGCCAGCAGCCAAGATTTACTAGCGGGGGGGCCAAGGGACAATGAGCAGTTCTTC. Its protein product is CASSQDLLAGGPRDNEQFF.

The V and J genes are TRBV19 and TRBJ1-6, with TRBD1 as a possible D gene (5 bases). Deletions cut 1 base from V and 10 bases from J, with 8 bases between. CDR1 and CDR2 (germline): LNHDA, SQIVND (reference sequence). This CDR3 spans 13 amino acids. Written as DNA, the CDR3 is TGTGCCAGTAGTATAGCTGGGGGATCACCCCTCCACTTT. This sequence encodes CASSIAGGSPLHF.

Only one count was recorded for this clone. The chain links TRBV7-8 to TRBJ1-5; D is possibly TRBD1 (6 bases). Trimming took 5 bases from V and 0 from J, leaving 11 bases between them. Germline V gene sequence: CDR1 SGHVS, CDR2 FQNEAQ. CDR3 length: 15 amino acids. The CDR3 region is CASSPGQHSNQPQHF. The CDR3 region has the DNA TGTGCCAGCAGCCCCGGACAGCATAGCAATCAGCCCCAGCATTTT.

The chain links TRBV18 to TRBJ2-5; no reliable D call. The CDR3 extends over 13 amino acids. CDR1 KGHSH and CDR2 LQKENI come from the germline V gene. V gave up 8 bases and J gave up 4 bases, with 14 bases separating them. CDR3 bases: TGTGCCAGCGCATTCATCCGGTCAGAGACCCAGTACTTC. The encoded protein is CASAFIRSETQYF.

The chain joins TRBV6-1 to TRBJ2-5; D not certain. V lost 2 bases and J 5 bases, leaving 9 bases between the germline ends. The V gene's germline CDR1 is MNHNS and CDR2 SASEGT. The CDR3 covers 13 residues. CDR3 protein: CASSEWYSETQYF. In DNA, the CDR3 is TGTGCCAGCAGTGAATGGTACTCTGAGACCCAGTACTTC.

The chain links TRBV7-2 to TRBJ2-1; TRBD2 aligns across 11 bases. The germline V gene encodes CDR1 SGHTA and CDR2 FQGNSA. V gave up 5 bases and J gave up 6 bases; unmatched junction bases: 3. The CDR3 has 14 amino acids. This CDR3 reads CASSPSGGRNEQFF. CDR3 sequence (DNA): TGTGCCAGCAGCCCTAGCGGGGGGCGCAATGAGCAGTTCTTC.

This clone has more than one count but fewer than ten. The V gene is TRBV5-4, the J gene TRBJ2-1, with 9 bases fitting TRBD2. With V trimmed by 4 bases and J by 6 bases, 11 bases remained unmatched. This CDR3 comprises 16 residues. CDR1 and CDR2 from the germline V gene are SGHNT and YYREEE (reference sequence). The CDR3 nucleotides read TGTGCCAGCAGCGGTAAGCGGGGGGCTACCTCCAATGAGCAGTTCTTC. Amino acids: CASSGKRGATSNEQFF.

V is TRBV28 and J is TRBJ1-2; no clear D. In germline, CDR1 is MDHEN, CDR2 SYDVKM. CDR3 length: 14 amino acids. With 2 bases removed from V and 4 bases from J, the gap between germline ends came to 11 bases. CDR3 residues: CASSLPAGLYGYTF. CDR3 coding DNA: TGTGCCAGCAGTTTACCGGCAGGACTCTATGGCTACACCTTC.

This chain uses TRBV6-1 with TRBJ2-2; 9 bases agree with TRBD1. Germline assignment: CDR1 MNHNS and CDR2 SASEGT. The trim removed 6 bases at V and 6 bases at J, leaving 5 bases unmatched. The CDR3 sequence is 14 residues long. CDR3 residues: CASRGRQGAGELFF. The CDR3 DNA is TGTGCCAGCAGAGGCAGACAGGGGGCCGGGGAGCTGTTTTTT.

This clone was observed a single time. The CDR3 reads CAWSVPHRGDEKLFF. The CDR3 DNA reads TGTGCCTGGAGTGTACCCCACAGGGGAGACGAAAAACTGTTTTTT. J is TRBJ1-4 and V is TRBV30, with TRBD1 matching 7 bases. Germline CDR1 is GTSNPN and CDR2 is SVGIG (reference sequence). The CDR3 spans 15 residues. V lost 0 bases and J lost 8; bases outside the gene matches: 9.

V and J are TRBV7-6 and TRBJ1-1, with D possibly TRBD1 on 6 matching bases. Per germline, CDR1 SGHVS and CDR2 FNYEAQ. The V end lost 3 bases, the J end lost 9 bases, and 11 bases lay between the germline ends. The CDR3 is made up of 12 amino acids. CDR3 nucleotides: TGTGCCAGCAGCTTTGTGCAGGGGAAAGCTTTCTTT. It codes for CASSFVQGKAFF.

This clone has just a few counts. The V gene is TRBV18, the J gene TRBJ1-4; D is perhaps TRBD1 (5 bases). V gave up 3 bases and J gave up 8 bases, with 19 bases separating them. The CDR3 spans 16 residues. Germline CDR1 and CDR2: KGHSH and LQKENI. CDR3 loop: CASSPPGIRLREKLFF. CDR3 nucleotide sequence: TGTGCCAGCTCACCTCCAGGGATCCGCCTCCGGGAAAAACTGTTTTTT.